One T cell receptor beta chain is described in this entry. Its antigen is as yet unknown. Relative to the germline gene, one junction end is altered; a read error may explain this. The sample is drawn from a study of T cells in Graves' hyperthyroidism and ophthalmopathy. 10 ml of fresh peripheral blood supplied the PBMCs. General study findings and limits: Prediction of ophthalmopathy progression came a median approximately 7 months pre-onset.

The TCR beta CDR3 regions underwent amplification using RNA transcripts as the source. RT-PCR in the first round (using the HTBI primer set) targeted the TCR CDR3. TCRdb called the multiplex PCR reads again in MiXCR, with one record for every CDR3 protein. This sample has approximately 400,000 distinct CDR3 sequences, with 20% to 25% found just once. Germline values: CDR1 SQVTM, CDR2 ANQGSEA. CDR3 length equals 12 residues. The chain uses TRBV29-1 and TRBJ2-3; no clear D. The TCR comes from a man aged 50 to 60 with Graves' hyperthyroidism. Sequenced material: blood. The CDR3 DNA reads as TGCAGCGTTGAAGATCTAACCAACACGCGGTATTTT. Its translation is CSVEDLTNTRYF.